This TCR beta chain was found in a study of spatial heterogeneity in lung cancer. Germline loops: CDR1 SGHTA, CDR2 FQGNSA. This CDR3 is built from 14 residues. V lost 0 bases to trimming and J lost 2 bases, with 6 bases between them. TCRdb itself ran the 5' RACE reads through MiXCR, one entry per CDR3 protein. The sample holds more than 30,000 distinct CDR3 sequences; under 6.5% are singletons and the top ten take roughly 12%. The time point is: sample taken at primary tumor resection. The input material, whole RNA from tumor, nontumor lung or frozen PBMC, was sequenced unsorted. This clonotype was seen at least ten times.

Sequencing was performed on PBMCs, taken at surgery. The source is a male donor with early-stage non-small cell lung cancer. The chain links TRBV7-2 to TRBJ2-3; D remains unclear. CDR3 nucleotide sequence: TGTGCCAGCAGCTTAGCTTCAGACACAGATACGCAGTATTTT. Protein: CASSLASDTDTQYF.